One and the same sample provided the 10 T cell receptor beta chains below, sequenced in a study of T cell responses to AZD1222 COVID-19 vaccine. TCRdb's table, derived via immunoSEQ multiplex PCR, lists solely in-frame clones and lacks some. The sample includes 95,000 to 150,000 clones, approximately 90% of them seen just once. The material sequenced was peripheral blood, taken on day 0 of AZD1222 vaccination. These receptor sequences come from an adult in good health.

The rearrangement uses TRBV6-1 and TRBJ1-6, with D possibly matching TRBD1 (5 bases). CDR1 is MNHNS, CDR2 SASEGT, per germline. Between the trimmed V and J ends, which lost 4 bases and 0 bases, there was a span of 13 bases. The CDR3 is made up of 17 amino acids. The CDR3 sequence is CASSGEGKSSYNSPLHF. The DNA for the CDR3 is TGTGCCAGCAGTGGCGAGGGGAAGAGCTCCTATAATTCACCCCTCCACTTT.

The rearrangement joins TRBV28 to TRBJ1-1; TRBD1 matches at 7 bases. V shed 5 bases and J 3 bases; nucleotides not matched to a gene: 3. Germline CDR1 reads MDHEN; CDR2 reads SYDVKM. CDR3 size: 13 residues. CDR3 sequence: CASSLQGDTEAFF. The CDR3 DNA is TGTGCCAGCAGTCTTCAGGGGGACACTGAAGCTTTCTTT.

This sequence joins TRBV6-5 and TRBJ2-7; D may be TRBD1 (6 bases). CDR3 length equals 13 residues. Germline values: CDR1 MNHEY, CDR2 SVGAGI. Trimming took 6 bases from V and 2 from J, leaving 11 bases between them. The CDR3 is CASRRGQTYEQYF. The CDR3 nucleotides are TGTGCCAGCAGACGCGGACAGACCTACGAGCAGTACTTC.

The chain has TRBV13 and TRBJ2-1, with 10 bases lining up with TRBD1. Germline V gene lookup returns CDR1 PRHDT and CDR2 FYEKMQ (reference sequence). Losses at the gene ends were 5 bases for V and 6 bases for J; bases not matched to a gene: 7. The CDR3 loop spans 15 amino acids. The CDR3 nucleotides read TGTGCCAGCAGCCGCGGACAGGGGGAAGGCAATGAGCAGTTCTTC. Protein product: CASSRGQGEGNEQFF.

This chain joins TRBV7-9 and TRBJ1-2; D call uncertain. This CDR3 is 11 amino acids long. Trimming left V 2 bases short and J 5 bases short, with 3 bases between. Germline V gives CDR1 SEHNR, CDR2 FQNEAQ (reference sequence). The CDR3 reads CASSLQYGYTF. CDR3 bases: TGTGCCAGCAGCTTACAATATGGCTACACCTTC.

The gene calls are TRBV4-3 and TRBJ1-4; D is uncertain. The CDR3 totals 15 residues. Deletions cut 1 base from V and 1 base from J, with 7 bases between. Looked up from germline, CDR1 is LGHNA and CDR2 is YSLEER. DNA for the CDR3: TGCGCCAGCAGCCAAGGTGCTGTAACTAATGAAAAACTGTTTTTT. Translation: CASSQGAVTNEKLFF.

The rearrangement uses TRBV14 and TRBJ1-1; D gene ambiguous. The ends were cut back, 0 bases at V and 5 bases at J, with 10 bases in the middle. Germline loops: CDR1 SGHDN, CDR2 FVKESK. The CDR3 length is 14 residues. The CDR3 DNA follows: TGTGCCAGCAGCCAAGATTCAGGTTGGACTGAAGCTTTCTTT. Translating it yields CASSQDSGWTEAFF.

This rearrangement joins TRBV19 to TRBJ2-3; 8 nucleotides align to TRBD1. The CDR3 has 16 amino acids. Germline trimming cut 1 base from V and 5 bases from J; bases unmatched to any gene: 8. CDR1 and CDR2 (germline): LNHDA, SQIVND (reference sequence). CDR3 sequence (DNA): TGTGCCAGTAGTATAGGGGGCAGGGGGCGAGGAGATACGCAGTATTTT. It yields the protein CASSIGGRGRGDTQYF.

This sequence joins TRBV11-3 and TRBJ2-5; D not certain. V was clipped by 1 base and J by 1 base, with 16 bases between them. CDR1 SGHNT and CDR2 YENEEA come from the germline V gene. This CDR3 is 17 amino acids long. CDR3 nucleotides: TGTGCCAGCAGCTTAGGAGTATCCACAGAGATCCAAGAGACCCAGTACTTC. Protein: CASSLGVSTEIQETQYF.

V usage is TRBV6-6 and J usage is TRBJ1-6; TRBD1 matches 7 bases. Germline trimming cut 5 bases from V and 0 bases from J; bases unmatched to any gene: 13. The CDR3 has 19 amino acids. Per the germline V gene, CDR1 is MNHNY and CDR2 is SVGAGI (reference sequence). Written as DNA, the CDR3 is TGTGCCAGCAGTCCACGACAGGGTCGTGGAGACTCCTATAATTCACCCCTCCACTTT. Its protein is CASSPRQGRGDSYNSPLHF.